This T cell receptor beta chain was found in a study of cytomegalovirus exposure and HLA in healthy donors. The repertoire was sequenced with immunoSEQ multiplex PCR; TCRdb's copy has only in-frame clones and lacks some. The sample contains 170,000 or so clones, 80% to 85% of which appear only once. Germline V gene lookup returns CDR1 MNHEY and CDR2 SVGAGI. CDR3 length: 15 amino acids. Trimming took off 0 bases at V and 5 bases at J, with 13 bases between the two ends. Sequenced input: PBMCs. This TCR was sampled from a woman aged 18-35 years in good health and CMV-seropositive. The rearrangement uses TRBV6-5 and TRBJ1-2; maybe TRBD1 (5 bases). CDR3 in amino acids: CASSYSGGVVYGYTF. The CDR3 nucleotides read TGTGCCAGCAGTTACTCGGGGGGTGTGGTGTATGGCTACACCTTC.